This section outlines one T cell receptor beta chain sequence together with its context. Its antigen is not known. Germline CDR1 reads ENHRY; CDR2 reads SYGVKD. CDR3 length: 15 residues. With 7 bases clipped from V and 2 bases from J, the junction kept 4 bases outside the gene matches. The assay ran at deep level. Each PCR replicate run on unsorted PBMC took in 300 ng DNA, roughly 29,000 T cell genomes. The method was immunoSEQ multiplex PCR; TCRdb's version includes in-frame clones alone and lacks a portion of them. The sample yields 450,000 to 500,000 clones, approximately 84% seen once. This entry comes from a study of shared clonotypes between healthy human individuals. In the study overall: Sampling drew on donors who were a couple of women and a few men aged 18 to 49.

Study results and limitations: The low donor count limited represented genetic and exposure-history diversity.

The clonotype comes from a middle-aged woman in good health. Some clones in this sample may be carry-over from other donors' samples. Specimen: PBMCs. The chain uses TRBV10-3 and TRBJ2-6; TRBD2 aligns across 8 bases. CDR3 DNA: TGTGCCATCACGACGGGAGGGCCTGGGGCCAACGTCCTGACTTTC. Translated, it gives CAITTGGPGANVLTF.